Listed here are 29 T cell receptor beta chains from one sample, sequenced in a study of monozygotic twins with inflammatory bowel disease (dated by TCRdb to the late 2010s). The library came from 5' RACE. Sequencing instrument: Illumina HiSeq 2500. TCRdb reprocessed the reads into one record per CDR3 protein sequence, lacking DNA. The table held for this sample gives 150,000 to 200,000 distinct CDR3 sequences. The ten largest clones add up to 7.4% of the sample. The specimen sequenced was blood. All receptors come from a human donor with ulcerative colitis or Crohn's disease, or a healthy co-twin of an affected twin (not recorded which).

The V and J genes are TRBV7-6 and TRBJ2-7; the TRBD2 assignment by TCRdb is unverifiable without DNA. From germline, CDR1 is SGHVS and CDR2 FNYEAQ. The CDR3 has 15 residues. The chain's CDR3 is CASSARYRSHYEQYF.

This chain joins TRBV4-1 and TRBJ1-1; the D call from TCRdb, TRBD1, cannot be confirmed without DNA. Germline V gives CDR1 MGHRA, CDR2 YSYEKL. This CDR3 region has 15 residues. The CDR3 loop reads CASSVQVSSATEAFF.

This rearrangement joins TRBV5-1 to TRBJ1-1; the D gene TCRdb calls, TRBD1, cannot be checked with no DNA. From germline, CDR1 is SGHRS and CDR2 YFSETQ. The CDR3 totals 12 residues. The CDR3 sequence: CASSGVGAEAFF.

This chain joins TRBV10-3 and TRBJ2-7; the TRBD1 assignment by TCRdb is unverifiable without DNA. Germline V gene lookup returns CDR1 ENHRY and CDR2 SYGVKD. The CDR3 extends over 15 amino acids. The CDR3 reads CAIRAGQAGGYEQYF.

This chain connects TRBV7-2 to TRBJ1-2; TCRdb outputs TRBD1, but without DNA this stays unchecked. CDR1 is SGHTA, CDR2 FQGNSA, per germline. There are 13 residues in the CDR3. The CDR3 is CASSLERQGARTF. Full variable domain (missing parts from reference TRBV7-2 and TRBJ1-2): GAGVSQSPSNKVTEKGKDVELRCDPISGHTALYWYRQSLGQGLEFLIYFQGNSAPDKSGLPSDRFSAERTGGSVSTLTIQRTQQEDSAVYLCASSLERQGARTFGSGTRLTVV.

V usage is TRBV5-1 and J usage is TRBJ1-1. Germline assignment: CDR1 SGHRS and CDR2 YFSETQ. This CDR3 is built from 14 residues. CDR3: CASSSLDGNTEAFF.

CDR3 sequence: CASAGTGNSPLHF. This chain links TRBV27 with TRBJ1-6; lacking DNA, the TRBD1 call made by TCRdb goes unchecked. The CDR3 has 13 amino acids. The V gene's germline CDR1 is MNHEY and CDR2 SMNVEV (reference sequence).

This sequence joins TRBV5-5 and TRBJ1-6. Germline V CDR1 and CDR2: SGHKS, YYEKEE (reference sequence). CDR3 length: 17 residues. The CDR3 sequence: CASSLVGPSSYNSPLHF.

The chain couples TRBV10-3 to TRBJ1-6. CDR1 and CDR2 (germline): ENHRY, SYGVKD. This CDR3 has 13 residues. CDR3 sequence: CAISDGRASPLHF.

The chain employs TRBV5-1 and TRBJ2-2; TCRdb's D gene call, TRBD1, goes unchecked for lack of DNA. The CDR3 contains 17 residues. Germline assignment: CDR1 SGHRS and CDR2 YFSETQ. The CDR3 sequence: CASSLYSTGSNTGELFF. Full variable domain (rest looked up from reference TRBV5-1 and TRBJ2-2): KAGVTQTPRYLIKTRGQQVTLSCSPISGHRSVSWYQQTPGQGLQFLFEYFSETQRNKGNFPGRFSGRQFSNSRSEMNVSTLELGDSALYLCASSLYSTGSNTGELFFGEGSRLTVL.

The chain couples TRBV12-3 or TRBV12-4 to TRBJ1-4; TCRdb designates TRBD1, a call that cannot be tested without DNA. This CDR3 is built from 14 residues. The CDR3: CASTPNRATEKLFF.

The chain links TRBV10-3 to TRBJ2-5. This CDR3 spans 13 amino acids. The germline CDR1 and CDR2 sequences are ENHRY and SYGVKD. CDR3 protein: CAISDLVQETQYF.

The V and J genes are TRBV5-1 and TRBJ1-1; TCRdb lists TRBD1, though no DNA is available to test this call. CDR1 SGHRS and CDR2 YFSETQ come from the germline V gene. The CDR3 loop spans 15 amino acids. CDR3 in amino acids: CASSLEQGGNTEAFF.

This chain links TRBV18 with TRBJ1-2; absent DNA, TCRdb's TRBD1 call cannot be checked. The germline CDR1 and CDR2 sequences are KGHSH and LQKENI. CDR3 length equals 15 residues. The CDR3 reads CASSPPGQLGDGYTF.

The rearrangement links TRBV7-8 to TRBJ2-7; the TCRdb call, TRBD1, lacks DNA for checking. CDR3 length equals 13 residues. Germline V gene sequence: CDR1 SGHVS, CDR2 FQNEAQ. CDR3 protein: CASSLDRDTEQYF.

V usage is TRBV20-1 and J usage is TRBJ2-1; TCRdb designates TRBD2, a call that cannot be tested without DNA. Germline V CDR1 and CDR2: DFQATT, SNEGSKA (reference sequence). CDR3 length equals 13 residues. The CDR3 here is CSAPQRGGVEQFF.

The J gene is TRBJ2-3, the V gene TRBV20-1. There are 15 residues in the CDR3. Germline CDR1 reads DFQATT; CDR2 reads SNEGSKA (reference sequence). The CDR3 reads CSARDDVAIRDTQYF.

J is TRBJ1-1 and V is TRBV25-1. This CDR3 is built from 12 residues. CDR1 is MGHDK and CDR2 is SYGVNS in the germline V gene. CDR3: CASSGTTAEAFF. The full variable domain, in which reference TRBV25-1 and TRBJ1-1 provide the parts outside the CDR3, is EADIYQTPRYLVIGTGKKITLECSQTMGHDKMYWYQQDPGMELHLIHYSYGVNSTEKGDLSSESTVSRIRTEHFPLTLESARPSHTSQYLCASSGTTAEAFFGQGTRLTVV.

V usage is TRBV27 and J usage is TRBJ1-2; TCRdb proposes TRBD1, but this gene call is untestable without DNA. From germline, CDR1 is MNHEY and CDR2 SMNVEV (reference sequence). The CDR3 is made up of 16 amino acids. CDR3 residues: CASSSTRTARSYGYTF.

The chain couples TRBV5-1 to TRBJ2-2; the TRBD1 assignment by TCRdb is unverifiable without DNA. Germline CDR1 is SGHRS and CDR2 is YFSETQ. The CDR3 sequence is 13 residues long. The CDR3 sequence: CASSLQVTGELFF.

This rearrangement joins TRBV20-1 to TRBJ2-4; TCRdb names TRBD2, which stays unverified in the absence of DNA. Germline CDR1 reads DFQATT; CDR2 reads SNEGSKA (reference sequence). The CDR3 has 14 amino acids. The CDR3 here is CSARDGTSQAIQYF.

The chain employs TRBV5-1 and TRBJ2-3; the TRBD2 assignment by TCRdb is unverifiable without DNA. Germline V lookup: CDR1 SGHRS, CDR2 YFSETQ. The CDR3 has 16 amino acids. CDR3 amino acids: CASSAGLAGVVDTQYF.

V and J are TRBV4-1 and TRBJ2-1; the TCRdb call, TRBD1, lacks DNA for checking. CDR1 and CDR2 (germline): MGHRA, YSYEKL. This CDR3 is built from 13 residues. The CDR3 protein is CASSQDRGAEQFF.

CDR3: CASSPSRAGTGDSPLHF. The J gene is TRBJ1-6, the V gene TRBV7-9; lacking DNA, the TRBD1 call made by TCRdb goes unchecked. The CDR3 length is 17 residues. Germline loops: CDR1 SEHNR, CDR2 FQNEAQ (reference sequence).

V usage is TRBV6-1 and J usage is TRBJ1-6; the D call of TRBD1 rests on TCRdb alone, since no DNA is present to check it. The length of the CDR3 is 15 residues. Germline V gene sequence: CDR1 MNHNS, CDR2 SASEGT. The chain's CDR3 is CASSTMTGAGSPLHF.

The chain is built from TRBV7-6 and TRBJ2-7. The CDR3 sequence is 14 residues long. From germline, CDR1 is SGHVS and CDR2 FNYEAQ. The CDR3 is CASSLVIDPYEQYF.

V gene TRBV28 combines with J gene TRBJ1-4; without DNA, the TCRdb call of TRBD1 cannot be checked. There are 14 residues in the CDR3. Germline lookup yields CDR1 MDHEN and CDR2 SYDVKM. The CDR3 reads CASSRQYYPEKLFF.

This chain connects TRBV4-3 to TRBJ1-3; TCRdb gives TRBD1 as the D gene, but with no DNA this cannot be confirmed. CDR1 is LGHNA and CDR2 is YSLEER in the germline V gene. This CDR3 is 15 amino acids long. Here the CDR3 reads CASSQDGTARDTIYF.

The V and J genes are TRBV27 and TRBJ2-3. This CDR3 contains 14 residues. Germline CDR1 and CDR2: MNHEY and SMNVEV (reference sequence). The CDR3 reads CASSLERTTDTQYF.